This entry is about one TCR beta chain. This clone was detected only a few times. The antigen it binds to is not known. Nothing much larger sits one base from this clone, and base qualities are not available. The sample is drawn from a study of cytomegalovirus exposure and HLA in healthy donors (dated by TCRdb to about 2017). For the study in its entirety: In an earlier analysis of under 750 of the donors, 276 Gb of sequence data and 120 million or so unique TCR beta sequences from roughly 180 million T cells were reported. Typing coverage differed by locus: A, B, C, DRB1 and DQB1 were typed in roughly 629-630 donors, DQA1 in 522, DPA1 in approximately 610, and DPB1 in 450 to 480. Because of strong linkage in the cohort, five DR-DQ haplotypes were treated as single units for association and clustering. Alongside the repertoire data, information on donor age, sex, ethnicity and CMV serostatus was compiled. The genetic ancestry cluster associated with self-reported Caucasian donors included about 84% of the 350 to 500 genotyped donors. All discovery cohort repertoires had been generated on a single sequencing platform. Among around 400 genotyped donors of the cohort, an average of around 220,000 unique TCR beta nucleotide sequences was sequenced per donor, of which about 20% were non-productive. Genome-wide SNP genotypes for about 65% of the roughly 670 donors were used in a later genetic analysis, which treated that subset as a discovery cohort. Around 330 gigabases of sequencing data and tens of millions of unique TCR sequences made up an early release that covered approximately 700 HLA-typed donors. Besides the first cohort of 666 subjects, a separate validation cohort made up of 120 different subjects was used. The study was designed to test whether signatures of past pathogen exposure could be identified by cataloging public T cell receptors. In a later analysis, previously published TCR beta repertoires from about 670 donors were re-analyzed and high-resolution HLA genotyping was added so that TCR occurrence patterns could be studied. HLA typing included class I and class II loci at four-digit resolution. The study combined high-throughput TCR immunosequencing, statistical association of individual TCRs with disease status, and machine learning to predict cytomegalovirus infection status. The T cell repertoires of 666 subjects were profiled by immunosequencing and related to cytomegalovirus serostatus. An earlier analysis of roughly 600 of the donors used high-throughput TCR beta sequencing to judge whether each TCR beta V gene segment behaved as functional or pseudogenic. The later analysis used no new phenotypic data to find candidate immune exposures, relying instead on TCR beta sequences and their occurrence across donors.

In total, 666 healthy bone marrow donors made up the cohort. Cohort members were all nominally healthy when sampled, although unrecorded immune exposures were likely present. The donor tested CMV seronegative, placing the donor among the 350 or so seronegative members of the cohort. A peripheral blood sample was provided by each donor, and peripheral blood mononuclear cells were used for TCR beta sequencing. The Qiagen DNeasy Blood Extraction Kit was used to extract genomic DNA from the blood cell samples. Receptor amplification or capture employed the immunoSEQ multiplex PCR assay. For the multiplex PCR, a mixture combining 60 forward primers for TCR Vbeta segments and 13 reverse primers for TCR Jbeta segments was used. Amplification of the CDR3 region of rearranged TCR beta genes was performed with a multiplex PCR assay on genomic DNA. The Illumina HiSeq System was used to sequence the amplified TCR beta libraries as 87-base-pair reads. In the paper's pipeline: In a later analysis, roughly 80 million unique TCR beta chains were counted across the approximately 640 repertoires, and approximately 11 million of these chains were shared by at least two donors. Raw reads were error-corrected and collapsed into unique sequences by a nearest-neighbor algorithm in which closely related sequences were merged to remove PCR and sequencing errors. V, D and J gene segments were assigned by aligning CDR3 sequences to IMGT reference sequences. For a sequence to be retained, a match of at least six nucleotides to both a V gene segment and a J gene segment was required. A rearrangement was called productive if the CDR3 had no stop codons and remained in frame with V and J, and every other rearrangement was called non-productive. Following IMGT convention, CDR3 was defined as the stretch from the second conserved V-encoded cysteine to the conserved J-encoded phenylalanine. Sequences without an unambiguous match to a single V gene segment were excluded from the earlier analysis of about 630 of the donors. In an earlier analysis of approximately 590 of the donors, V segments were called functional above 56.7% productive rearrangements and were called segregating when the between-donor standard deviation exceeded 5%. A statistical classification framework was developed to diagnose cytomegalovirus status using the catalog of TCR beta chain sequences. A later analysis assigned V and J genes by comparing TCR nucleotide sequences with IMGT/GENE-DB human TR gene sequences. In a later analysis, CDR3 sequences and most-parsimonious VDJ recombination scenarios were assigned using the TCRdist pipeline. A later analysis defined each TCR beta chain by its CDR3 amino acid sequence plus V-gene family, and excluded reads lacking a unique V-gene family. To address suspected cross-contamination and a sequencing artifact, a later analysis removed 592 highly shared, low-generation-probability nucleotide sequences. For each public chain, a later analysis derived a clonal expansion index from normalized ranks of inferred template counts within each repertoire. A later analysis computed generation probabilities with a VDJ recombination model fitted to out-of-frame rearrangements, and checked the results against IGoR. Hypergeometric tests were used in a later analysis to score TCR-TCR, TCR-HLA and TCR-CMV co-occurrence, with a repertoire-size bias correction applied to the TCR pairs. To estimate false discovery rates, a later analysis permuted the HLA or CMV assignments 20 times. In a later analysis, co-occurring TCRs were grouped with DBSCAN, and TCRdist sequence similarity was added when clustering was performed within HLA-allele-positive subsets. Co-occurrence clustering excluded repertoires with fewer than 30,000 or more than 120,000 public chains, plus five with anomalous nucleotide sharing. TCRdb mirrors the immuneACCESS table, restricted to in-frame sequences. Some clones are absent from its copies; in checked studies, under half trace to an unresolved V gene, and the reason for the others is unknown. That table gives V, J and clone size, and the DNA gave D and trimming. A total of about 97,000 clones appear in this sample, roughly 73% of them only once. Approximately 3.5% of the sample lies in the top ten.

Study-wide findings and limitations: Assigning TCR associations to individual alleles was difficult when HLA alleles, especially DR and DQ, strongly co-occurred. A few of the identified cytomegalovirus-associated TCR beta chains were confirmed in vitro to be specific for cytomegalovirus antigens. Roughly uniform sequencing depth across donors was assumed in presence/absence analyses, although this assumption may not hold. The classifier was reported to diagnose cytomegalovirus status with high specificity and sensitivity in both the original cohort and the validation cohort. A cluster of highly shared sequence variants was judged likely to represent a technical artifact of the sequencing pipeline. A further reported finding was that TCR beta sequences accurately predicted the HLA-A and HLA-B alleles for most subjects in the first cohort. Immune exposure information for the cohort was limited to CMV serostatus. An association between a missense DCLRE1C variant and V-gene and J-gene trimming of TCR beta chains was found in a later genetic analysis and replicated in an independent cohort. Compared with the approximately 710-donor mean, donors in an Asian-associated ancestry cluster had fewer N-insertions in productive TCRs, according to a later genetic analysis. A later analysis found that TCR association rates varied across HLA loci, with DRB1 alleles showing the most associated TCRs and HLA-C alleles the fewest. Compared with equally common non-associated chains, HLA-associated TCR beta chains in a later analysis were more clonally expanded and had lower generation probabilities. A later analysis found that most CMV-associated TCR beta chains appeared HLA-restricted, with HLA associations seemingly driven largely by CMV exposure. Several of the top co-occurrence clusters appeared to be linked to parvovirus B19, influenza, CMV and Epstein-Barr virus, according to a later analysis. Because counts were too low, under 20 rarely observed V segments, including chromosome 9 orphons, were left out of the earlier analysis of 587 of the donors. An earlier analysis of approximately 530 of the donors showed that most TCR beta V segments appeared in productive rearrangements either about 87% or about 30% of the time, which broadly matched IMGT annotations. Because HLA typing was missing for some donors at each locus, association tests included only the typed subset. This cohort had only TCR beta chains sequenced, and the lack of alpha or paired-chain data limited which features could be detected. In the study, around 150 TCR beta chains were listed as associated with cytomegalovirus. While some public TCRs were present in many individuals, most TCR sequences turned up only very rarely across donors. It was suggested by the authors that the approach could potentially be generalized to other disease states and immunological phenotypes. In a later analysis, some 18,000 TCR beta sequences were associated with specific HLA alleles at a false discovery rate of 0.05. Linkage disequilibrium might explain the correlated functional status among segregating V segments, but an unknown experimental factor could not be ruled out.

Sequenced sample: PBMCs. The clonotype originates from a middle-aged man in good health and CMV-seronegative.

The CDR3 protein sequence reads: CASSPGLADQETQYF. DNA sequence: TGTGCCAGCTCACCAGGACTAGCGGACCAAGAGACCCAGTACTTC. The V gene is TRBV18 and the J gene is TRBJ2-5; 10 central nucleotides agree with TRBD2. V loses 2 bases at its end and J loses 0 bases; junction bases beyond the gene matches: 0. In the germline V gene, CDR1 corresponds to KGHSH and CDR2 to LQKENI. The CDR3 covers 15 residues, taking in both the cysteine and the phenylalanine. The only DNA kept is the CDR3, 45 bases in frame from the first base.